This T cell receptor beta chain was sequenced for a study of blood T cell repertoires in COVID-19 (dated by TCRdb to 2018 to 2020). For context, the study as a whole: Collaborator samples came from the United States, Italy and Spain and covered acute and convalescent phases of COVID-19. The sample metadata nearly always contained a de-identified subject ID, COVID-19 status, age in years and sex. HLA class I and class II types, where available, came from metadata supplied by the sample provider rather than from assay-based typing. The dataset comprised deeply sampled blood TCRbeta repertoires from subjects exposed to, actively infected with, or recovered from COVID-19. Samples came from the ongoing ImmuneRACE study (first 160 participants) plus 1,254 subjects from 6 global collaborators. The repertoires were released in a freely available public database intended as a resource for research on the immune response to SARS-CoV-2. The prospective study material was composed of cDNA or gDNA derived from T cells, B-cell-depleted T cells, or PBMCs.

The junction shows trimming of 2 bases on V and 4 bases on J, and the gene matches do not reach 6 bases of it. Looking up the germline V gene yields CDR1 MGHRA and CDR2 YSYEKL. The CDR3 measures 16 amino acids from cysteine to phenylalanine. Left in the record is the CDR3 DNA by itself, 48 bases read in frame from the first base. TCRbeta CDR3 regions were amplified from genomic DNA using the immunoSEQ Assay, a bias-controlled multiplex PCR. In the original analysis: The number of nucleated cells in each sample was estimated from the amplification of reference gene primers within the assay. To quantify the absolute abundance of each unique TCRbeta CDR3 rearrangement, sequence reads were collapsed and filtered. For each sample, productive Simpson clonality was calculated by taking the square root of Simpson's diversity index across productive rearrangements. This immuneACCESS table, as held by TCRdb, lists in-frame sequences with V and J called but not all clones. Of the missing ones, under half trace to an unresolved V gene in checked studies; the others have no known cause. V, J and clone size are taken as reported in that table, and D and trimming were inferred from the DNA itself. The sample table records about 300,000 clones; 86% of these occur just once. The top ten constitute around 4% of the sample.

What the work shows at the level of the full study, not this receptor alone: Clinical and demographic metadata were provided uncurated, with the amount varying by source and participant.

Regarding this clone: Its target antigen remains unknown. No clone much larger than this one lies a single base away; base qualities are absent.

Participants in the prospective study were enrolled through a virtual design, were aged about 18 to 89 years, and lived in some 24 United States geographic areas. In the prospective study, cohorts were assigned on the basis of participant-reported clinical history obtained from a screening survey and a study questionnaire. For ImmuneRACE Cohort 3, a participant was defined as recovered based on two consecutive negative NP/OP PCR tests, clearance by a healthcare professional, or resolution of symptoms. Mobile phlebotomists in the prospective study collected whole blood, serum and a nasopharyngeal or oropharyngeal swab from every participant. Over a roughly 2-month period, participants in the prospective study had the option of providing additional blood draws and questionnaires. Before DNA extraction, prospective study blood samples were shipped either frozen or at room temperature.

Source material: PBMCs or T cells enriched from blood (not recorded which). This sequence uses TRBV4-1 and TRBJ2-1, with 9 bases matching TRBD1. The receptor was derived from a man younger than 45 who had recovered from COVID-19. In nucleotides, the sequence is TGCGCCAGCAGCCAAACCCCGGGACAGGGATACAATGAGCAGTTCTTC. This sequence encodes CASSQTPGQGYNEQFF.